The rows below give T cell receptor beta chains drawn from one sample of a study of T cells in Graves' hyperthyroidism and ophthalmopathy. TCRdb used MiXCR to reprocess the multiplex PCR reads, holding one entry per CDR3 protein. The data show over 300,000 distinct CDR3 sequences, about 14% seen once. Sample: blood. The receptors derive from a woman aged 55-69 years with Graves' hyperthyroidism. Each CDR3 is given with its conserved first and last residue. The D gene is left open where the match is weak. The size field is filled for only some rows; it gives once, few, many or a size class.

V	size	D	J	CDR3	DNA
TRBV10-3	.	.	TRBJ1-4	CAISESRQASNEKLFF	TGTGCCATCAGTGAGTCGAGACAGGCCTCTAATGAAAAACTGTTTTTT
TRBV4-1	.	TRBD2	TRBJ2-7	CASSQVTGTSAYEQYF	TGCGCCAGCAGCCAAGTCACCGGGACTAGCGCCTACGAGCAGTACTTC
TRBV3-1	many	TRBD2	TRBJ2-5	CASSQEGGAGETQYF	TGTGCCAGCAGCCAAGAGGGAGGGGCCGGTGAGACCCAGTACTTC
TRBV11-2	many	.	TRBJ1-2	CASSLNGGDRGYTF	TGTGCCAGCAGCTTAAATGGAGGGGATCGTGGCTACACCTTC
TRBV28	many	TRBD1	TRBJ2-1	CASSLWTGTGAHDEQFF	TGTGCCAGCAGTTTATGGACCGGGACAGGGGCGCACGATGAGCAGTTCTTC
TRBV3-1	many	.	TRBJ2-7	CASSPLRLGASKDEQYF	TGTGCCAGCAGCCCACTCCGTTTGGGGGCGAGCAAGGACGAGCAGTACTTC
TRBV5-1	many	.	TRBJ1-2	CASSLADSNYGYTF	TGCGCCAGCAGCTTGGCCGACAGCAACTATGGCTACACCTTC
TRBV20-1	many	TRBD2	TRBJ2-1	CSARDGPLAEEYSYNEQFF	TGCAGTGCTAGAGATGGCCCCCTAGCGGAAGAATACTCCTACAATGAGCAGTTCTTC
TRBV4-1	.	.	TRBJ1-1	CASSQGGALRAFF	TGCGCCAGCAGCCAAGGAGGGGCCCTTCGAGCTTTCTTT
TRBV5-4	few	TRBD1	TRBJ1-2	CASSLAPGTVYGYTF	TGTGCCAGCAGCTTGGCCCCCGGGACAGTCTATGGCTACACCTTC
TRBV7-9	.	TRBD1	TRBJ2-3	CASSQGQGTTDTQYF	TGTGCCAGCAGCCAAGGACAGGGGACCACAGATACGCAGTATTTT
TRBV5-5	.	TRBD1	TRBJ2-2	CASSTQTGGIGELFF	TGTGCCAGCAGTACTCAGACAGGGGGCATCGGGGAGCTGTTTTTT
TRBV30	few	.	TRBJ2-1	CAWSVGGQGRDEQFF	TGTGCCTGGAGTGTAGGGGGCCAGGGGAGGGATGAGCAGTTCTTC
TRBV7-9	.	.	TRBJ2-2	CASSLARHTGELFF	TGTGCCAGCAGCTTAGCTAGGCACACCGGGGAGCTGTTTTTT
TRBV6-1	.	.	TRBJ2-3	CASSEGPGDTQYF	TGTGCCAGCAGCGAAGGCCCGGGAGATACGCAGTATTTT
TRBV7-9	many	TRBD2	TRBJ2-2	CASRPGLAGVGELFF	TGTGCCAGCAGGCCGGGACTAGCGGGAGTCGGGGAGCTGTTTTTT
TRBV2	many	.	TRBJ1-5	CASRAGRMSNQPQHF	TGTGCCAGCAGGGCGGGACGGATGAGCAATCAGCCCCAGCATTTT
TRBV7-9	many	.	TRBJ1-2	CASSSDTYGYTF	TGTGCCAGCAGCTCGGACACGTATGGCTACACCTTC
TRBV27	.	.	TRBJ1-2	CASSLSLADGYTF	TGTGCCAGCAGTTTATCGTTGGCGGATGGCTACACCTTC
TRBV24-1	many	TRBD1	TRBJ1-1	CATSDPGQGKTEAFF	TGTGCCACCAGTGATCCTGGACAGGGGAAGACTGAAGCTTTCTTT
TRBV11-3	many	.	TRBJ2-5	CASSLELGQETQYF	TGTGCCAGCAGCTTAGAACTAGGCCAAGAGACCCAGTACTTC
TRBV24-1	.	TRBD2	TRBJ2-1	CATSDSGLAGGEQFF	TGTGCCACCAGTGATTCGGGACTAGCGGGAGGTGAGCAGTTCTTC
TRBV27	many	TRBD1	TRBJ1-4	CASSPDRGNEKLFF	TGTGCCAGCTCCCCTGACAGGGGAAATGAAAAACTGTTTTTT
TRBV5-1	.	.	TRBJ2-7	CASSPTSDSTYEQYF	TGCGCCAGCAGCCCAACCTCGGACAGTACCTACGAGCAGTACTTC
TRBV28	many	.	TRBJ2-2	CASGGAESNTGELFF	TGTGCCAGCGGTGGGGCGGAATCGAACACCGGGGAGCTGTTTTTT
TRBV2	few	.	TRBJ2-7	CASSGLTREQYF	TGTGCCAGCAGTGGGCTTACCCGCGAGCAGTACTTC
TRBV12-3/TRBV12-4	many	.	TRBJ1-1	CASSLSTGDYTEAFF	TGTGCCAGCAGTTTATCGACAGGAGATTACACTGAAGCTTTCTTT
TRBV7-2	.	.	TRBJ1-3	CASSLTSLSGNTIYF	TGTGCCAGCAGCTTAACCTCCCTCTCTGGAAACACCATATATTTT
TRBV27	many	.	TRBJ1-2	CASRESRNYGYTF	TGTGCCAGCAGAGAAAGCAGGAACTATGGCTACACCTTC
TRBV30	many	.	TRBJ1-2	CACHKTAISYGYTF	TGTGCCTGTCATAAAACAGCAATCTCCTATGGCTACACCTTC